Listed below are T cell receptor beta chains from one sample, sequenced in a study of read filtering for tumor transcriptome and immune sequencing. One entry per CDR3 protein results from TCRdb running MiXCR on the reads. The data contain approximately 150,000 distinct CDR3 sequences, around 14% of them singletons. The specimen was a population of CD138-negative cells sorted from bone marrow. These receptors all come from a donor at least 40 years old with multiple myeloma. Both conserved end residues are part of each CDR3. D genes are given only for firm matches. Rows may omit the clone size; those that give it use once, few, many or a size class.

v_call: TRBV20-1; clone_size: few; j_call: TRBJ2-1; d_call: NA; cdr3_nt: TGCAGTGCTAGAGATGCGAGTAGTAAAGCTGACAATGAGCAGTTCTTC; cdr3_aa: CSARDASSKADNEQFF
v_call: TRBV4-1; clone_size: NA; j_call: TRBJ2-2; d_call: NA; cdr3_nt: TGCGCCAGCAGCCAAGAGCCCAGCACCGGGGAGCTGTTTTTT; cdr3_aa: CASSQEPSTGELFF
v_call: TRBV3-1; clone_size: many; j_call: TRBJ2-3; d_call: NA; cdr3_nt: TGTGCCAGCAGCCGAGGGACCCTCACAGATACGCAGTATTTT; cdr3_aa: CASSRGTLTDTQYF
v_call: TRBV29-1; clone_size: NA; j_call: TRBJ2-5; d_call: NA; cdr3_nt: TGCAGCGTTGAAAGGGATTGGGAGACCCAGTACTTC; cdr3_aa: CSVERDWETQYF
v_call: TRBV7-3; clone_size: NA; j_call: TRBJ2-1; d_call: NA; cdr3_nt: TGTGCCAGCAGCTTGAGAGCGAACAATGAGCAGTTCTTC; cdr3_aa: CASSLRANNEQFF
v_call: TRBV19; clone_size: many; j_call: TRBJ1-6; d_call: NA; cdr3_nt: TGTGCCAGTAGTATCGGGTCCCGGGATTCACCCCTCCACTTT; cdr3_aa: CASSIGSRDSPLHF
v_call: TRBV5-4; clone_size: many; j_call: TRBJ2-5; d_call: NA; cdr3_nt: TGTGCCAGCAGCTTGGGCGGGGAAGAGACCCAGTACTTC; cdr3_aa: CASSLGGEETQYF
v_call: TRBV9; clone_size: many; j_call: TRBJ2-2; d_call: NA; cdr3_nt: TGTGCCAGCAGCGTTTTTAAACACTCGAACACCGGGGAGCTGTTTTTT; cdr3_aa: CASSVFKHSNTGELFF
v_call: TRBV29-1; clone_size: many; j_call: TRBJ2-1; d_call: NA; cdr3_nt: TGCAGCGTTGAATTCACAGTTGACAATGAGCAGTTCTTC; cdr3_aa: CSVEFTVDNEQFF
v_call: TRBV23-1; clone_size: many; j_call: TRBJ2-3; d_call: NA; cdr3_nt: TGCGCCAGCAGTCTAGTAAAGGGGCAGGGCTGCACAGATACGCAGTATTTT; cdr3_aa: CASSLVKGQGCTDTQYF
v_call: TRBV27; clone_size: many; j_call: TRBJ2-7; d_call: NA; cdr3_nt: TGTGCCAGCAGTTTCCGGGACGGGTCCTACGAGCAGTACTTC; cdr3_aa: CASSFRDGSYEQYF